The 6 T cell receptor beta chains reported below all come from one sample, sequenced in a study of liver allograft versus peripheral blood T cells. Study information: Transplanted-liver T cell receptor repertoires were compared with recipients' peripheral blood repertoires.

TCRdb re-derived calls from the reads in MiXCR, one entry per CDR3 protein. The profile covers about 10,000 distinct CDR3 sequences, with about 20% appearing a single time and approximately 1.5% taken by the ten largest. The receptors shown here come from a human patient who had a liver transplant. Some of the T cells may derive from the graft donor.

This clonotype counts as medium-sized. The chain recombines TRBV18 with TRBJ2-7, with TRBD1 matching 9 bases. The CDR3 covers 12 residues. V shed 8 bases, J shed 5 bases, and the junction held 4 bases outside the gene matches. Per germline, CDR1 KGHSH and CDR2 LQKENI. CDR3 nucleotides: TGTGCCAGCGCCACAGGGGGCCACGAGCAGTACTTC. It specifies CASATGGHEQYF.

The rearrangement uses TRBV6-1 and TRBJ2-7, with 16 bases that match TRBD2. Germline assignment: CDR1 MNHNS and CDR2 SASEGT. This CDR3 has 20 residues. V lost 1 base, J lost 0 bases, and 9 bases stayed unmatched. Here the CDR3 DNA reads TGTGCCAGCAGTGAAGTAGCGGGACTAGCGGGGGGGCGTAGCTCCTACGAGCAGTACTTC. Translating it yields CASSEVAGLAGGRSSYEQYF.

This clonotype is categorized as medium-sized. DNA of the CDR3: TGTGCCAGCCTTCGGACGGGCACAGATACGCAGTATTTT. It encodes CASLRTGTDTQYF. V usage is TRBV6-1 and J usage is TRBJ2-3; D is unclear. The CDR3 covers 13 residues. The germline gives CDR1 MNHNS, CDR2 SASEGT. Deletions cut 8 bases from V and 1 base from J, with 10 bases between.

Judged by abundance, this clonotype is medium-sized. The chain recombines TRBV9 with TRBJ2-7; possibly TRBD2 for D (5 bases). The germline gives CDR1 SGDLS, CDR2 YYNGEE. The CDR3 runs to 13 residues. V gave up 5 bases and J gave up 5 bases, with 14 bases separating them. CDR3 in DNA: TGTGCCAGCAGTGTGGACTTACTAGACGAGCAGTACTTC. As protein: CASSVDLLDEQYF. Filled out from reference TRBV9 and TRBJ2-7, the complete variable domain reads DSGVTQTPKHLITATGQRVTLRCSPRSGDLSVYWYQQSLDQGLQFLIQYYNGEERAKGNILERFSAQQFPDLHSELNLSSLELGDSALYFCASSVDLLDEQYFGPGTRLTVT.

Judged by abundance, this clonotype is medium-sized. This sequence joins TRBV6-6 and TRBJ1-6, with 7 bases fitting TRBD1. Germline values: CDR1 MNHNY, CDR2 SVGAGI (reference sequence). The ends lost 6 bases at V and 5 bases at J; junction bases unmatched: 7. This CDR3 spans 15 amino acids. CDR3 DNA sequence: TGTGCCAGCAGGGCCGGGACAGACAATAATTCACCCCTCCACTTT. It translates to CASRAGTDNNSPLHF.

Within the sample, this clonotype is medium-sized (0.01 to 0.1%). V usage is TRBV7-9 and J usage is TRBJ1-6, with D unresolved. Trimming took off 1 base at V and 0 bases at J, with 22 bases between the two ends. Germline CDR1 SEHNR, CDR2 FQNEAQ (reference sequence). The CDR3 runs 21 residues. The CDR3 spells CASSLGGEWGRSSSYNSPLHF. The DNA for the CDR3 is TGTGCCAGCAGCTTAGGGGGAGAGTGGGGTCGTTCCAGCTCCTATAATTCACCCCTCCACTTT.